This TCR beta chain was retrieved from a study of blood T cell repertoires in COVID-19. As for the study in general: T cells, B-cell-depleted T cells, or PBMCs supplied cDNA or gDNA.

In the original processing: It was from reference gene primer amplification that nucleated cell counts were estimated. Sequencing was performed with immunoSEQ multiplex PCR; in TCRdb, only in-frame clones are kept and a portion is missing. V and J calls and clone size are copied from that table; D and trimming were computed from the DNA. Of about 170,000 clones listed, 70% to 90% are singletons. Sequenced sample: peripheral blood. The receptor was isolated from a man aged 50 to 59 with active or convalescent COVID-19.

The CDR3 loop reads CASSPKGARNEGETQYF. In nucleotides, the CDR3 is TGTGCCAGCAGCCCGAAGGGGGCGAGGAATGAAGGAGAGACCCAGTACTTC. The J gene is TRBJ2-5, the V gene TRBV9, with TRBD1 identical over 7 bases. In germline, CDR1 is SGDLS, CDR2 YYNGEE. The CDR3 totals 17 residues. J gave up 4 bases and V 4 bases, and 16 bases lay outside the gene matches.